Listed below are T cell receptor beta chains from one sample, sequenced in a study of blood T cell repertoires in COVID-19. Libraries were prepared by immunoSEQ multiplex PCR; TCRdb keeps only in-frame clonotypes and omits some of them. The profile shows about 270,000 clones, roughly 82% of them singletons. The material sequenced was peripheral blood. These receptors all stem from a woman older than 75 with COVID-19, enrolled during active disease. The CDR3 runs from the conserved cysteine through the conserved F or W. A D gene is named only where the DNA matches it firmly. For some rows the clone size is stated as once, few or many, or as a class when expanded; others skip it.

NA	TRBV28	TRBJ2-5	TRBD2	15	TGTGCCAGCAGTCTCGACGGGAGGAGACAAGAGACCCAGTACTTC	CASSLDGRRQETQYF
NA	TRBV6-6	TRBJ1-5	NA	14	TGTGCCAGCACCCCTGACAATAGCAATCAGCCCCAGCATTTT	CASTPDNSNQPQHF
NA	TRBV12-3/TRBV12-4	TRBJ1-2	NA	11	TGTGCCAGCAGTTACAGTTATGGCTACACCTTC	CASSYSYGYTF
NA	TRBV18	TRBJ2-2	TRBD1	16	TGTGCCAGCTCACCACTCGGACAGGGGGCAACCGGGGAGCTGTTTTTT	CASSPLGQGATGELFF
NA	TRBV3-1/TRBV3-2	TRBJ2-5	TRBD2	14	TGTGCCAGCAGCAACCGGGGGGGCGGGCAGACCCAGTACTTC	CASSNRGGGQTQYF
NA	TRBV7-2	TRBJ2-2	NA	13	TGTGCCAGCAGACGTGACAGTTATGGGGAGCTGTTTTTT	CASRRDSYGELFF
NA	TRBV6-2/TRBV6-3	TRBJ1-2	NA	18	TGTGCCAGCAGTTACGGCCTTTACAGGGCCCAAGCTAACTATGGCTACACCTTC	CASSYGLYRAQANYGYTF
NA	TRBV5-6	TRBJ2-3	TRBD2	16	TGTGCCAGCAGCTACACTGGCGGGGGATCATCAGATACGCAGTATTTT	CASSYTGGGSSDTQYF
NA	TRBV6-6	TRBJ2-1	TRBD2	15	TGTGCCAGCAGTTCTAACCGACTAGCGGTAGGGGAGCAGTTCTTC	CASSSNRLAVGEQFF
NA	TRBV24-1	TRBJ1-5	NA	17	TGTGCCACCAGTGCCGACAGCGTGAGTGGTCCCGGTCAGCCCCAGCATTTT	CATSADSVSGPGQPQHF
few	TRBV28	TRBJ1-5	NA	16	TGTGCCAGCAGTACCCCTAACGGGGGTAGCAATCAGCCCCAGCATTTT	CASSTPNGGSNQPQHF
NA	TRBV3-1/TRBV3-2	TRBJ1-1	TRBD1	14	TGTGCCAGCAGCCCCTTAGGACAGGGGACTGAAGCTTTCTTT	CASSPLGQGTEAFF
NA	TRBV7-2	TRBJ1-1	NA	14	TGTGCCAGCAGCCTGCGGACAGAGAACACTGAAGCTTTCTTT	CASSLRTENTEAFF
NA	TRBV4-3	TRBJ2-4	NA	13	TGCGCCAGCAGCCAAGATCTGGGGGCGAGCCTGGACTTC	CASSQDLGASLDF
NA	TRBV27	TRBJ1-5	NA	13	TGTGCCAGCAGCCTACGGGTAGATCAGCCCCAGCATTTT	CASSLRVDQPQHF
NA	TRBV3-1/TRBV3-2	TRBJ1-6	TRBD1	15	TGTGCCAGCAGCCCCAGGGGGCCCTCGGGTTCACCCCTCCACTTT	CASSPRGPSGSPLHF
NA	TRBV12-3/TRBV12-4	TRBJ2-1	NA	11	TGTGCCAGCAGTTTATCAGGGGAGCAGTTCTTC	CASSLSGEQFF
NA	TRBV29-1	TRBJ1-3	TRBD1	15	TGCAGCGTCCGACAGGGAACCGACTCTGGAAACACCATATATTTT	CSVRQGTDSGNTIYF
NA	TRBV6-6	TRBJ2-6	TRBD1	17	TGTGCCAGCAGTCCCCGACAGGGGGTTACTGGGGCCAACGTCCTGACTTTC	CASSPRQGVTGANVLTF
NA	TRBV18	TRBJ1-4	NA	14	TGTGCCAGCTCACCAAGACAGTCTAATGAAAAACTGTTTTTT	CASSPRQSNEKLFF
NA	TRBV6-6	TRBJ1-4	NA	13	TGTGCCAGCAGGACACGGCTGAATGAAAAACTGTTTTTT	CASRTRLNEKLFF
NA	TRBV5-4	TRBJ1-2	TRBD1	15	TGTGCCAGCAGGGACGGGACAGGGGGCCATTATGGCTACACCTTC	CASRDGTGGHYGYTF
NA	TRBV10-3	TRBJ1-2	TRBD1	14	TGTGCCATCACCGGACAGGGGGCTTTCTATGGCTACACCTTC	CAITGQGAFYGYTF
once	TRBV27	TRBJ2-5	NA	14	TGTGCCAGCAGTTTATTCACAGGTGAAGGGACCCAGTACTTC	CASSLFTGEGTQYF
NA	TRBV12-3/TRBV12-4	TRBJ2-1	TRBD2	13	TGTGCCAGCGGCGGGGGGGCCTACAATGAGCAGTTCTTC	CASGGGAYNEQFF
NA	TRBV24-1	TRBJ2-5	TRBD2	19	TGTGCCACCAGTGACCGGGGACTAGCGGGGGGAAAGTACCAAGAGACCCAGTACTTC	CATSDRGLAGGKYQETQYF
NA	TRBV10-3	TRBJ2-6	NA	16	TGTGCCATCCGGGGGAGTTTCAGGGCTGGGGCCAACGTCCTGACTTTC	CAIRGSFRAGANVLTF
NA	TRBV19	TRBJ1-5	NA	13	TGTGCCAGTAGTATAGATCCGGGTTCGCCCCAGCATTTT	CASSIDPGSPQHF